A selection of T cell receptor beta chains follows, all from one sample in a study of T cell responses to AZD1222 COVID-19 vaccine. Measured with immunoSEQ multiplex PCR; TCRdb has only the in-frame clones, and not every one. Here the sample spans about 100,000 clones, about 89% being singletons. This material consisted of peripheral blood, taken on day 0 of MenACWY control vaccination. These receptor sequences come from an adult in good health. The CDR3 runs from the conserved cysteine through the conserved F or W. D genes are given only for firm matches.

cdr3_aa,v_call,j_call,d_call
CASRPGTGPYNEQFF,TRBV2,TRBJ2-1,TRBD1
CASSLGSSGDTQYF,TRBV11-3,TRBJ2-3,TRBD2
CASSQVSRSNEQFF,TRBV3-1/TRBV3-2,TRBJ2-1,-
CASSVGTAGRNTIYF,TRBV9,TRBJ1-3,-
CASSRTGGRYEQYF,TRBV5-1,TRBJ2-7,TRBD1
CASSYTGLGWHEQYF,TRBV6-5,TRBJ2-7,TRBD2
CASSLASGGVELFF,TRBV28,TRBJ2-2,-
CASSFTPPAGNYGYTF,TRBV7-2,TRBJ1-2,-
CASSTPMFGAEQADTQYF,TRBV10-2,TRBJ2-3,-
CASSPDGYNEKLFF,TRBV27,TRBJ1-4,-
CASRPRVGYSPLHF,TRBV6-5,TRBJ1-6,-
CASSFGTPQHF,TRBV12-3/TRBV12-4,TRBJ1-5,-
CASSEAVNTEAFF,TRBV10-2,TRBJ1-1,-
CASSPRQNNSPLHF,TRBV19,TRBJ1-6,-
CASSLMENTEAFF,TRBV7-9,TRBJ1-1,-
CASSRGLAAGELFF,TRBV10-2,TRBJ2-2,-
CAISESPDSNQPQHF,TRBV10-3,TRBJ1-5,-
CATLDTASYEQYF,TRBV28,TRBJ2-7,-
CASSPDRGRNGYTF,TRBV6-2/TRBV6-3,TRBJ1-2,TRBD1
CASGLVREITNTGELFF,TRBV12-5,TRBJ2-2,-
CASSLTGYGTEAFF,TRBV5-1,TRBJ1-1,-
CASSLVGREVETQYF,TRBV5-4,TRBJ2-5,-
CASSPQGNYGYTF,TRBV7-9,TRBJ1-2,-
CAWSVRPYEQYF,TRBV30,TRBJ2-7,-
CASRVEDHEQFF,TRBV28,TRBJ2-1,-
CASSQLSGVVDTF,TRBV3-1/TRBV3-2,TRBJ1-2,-